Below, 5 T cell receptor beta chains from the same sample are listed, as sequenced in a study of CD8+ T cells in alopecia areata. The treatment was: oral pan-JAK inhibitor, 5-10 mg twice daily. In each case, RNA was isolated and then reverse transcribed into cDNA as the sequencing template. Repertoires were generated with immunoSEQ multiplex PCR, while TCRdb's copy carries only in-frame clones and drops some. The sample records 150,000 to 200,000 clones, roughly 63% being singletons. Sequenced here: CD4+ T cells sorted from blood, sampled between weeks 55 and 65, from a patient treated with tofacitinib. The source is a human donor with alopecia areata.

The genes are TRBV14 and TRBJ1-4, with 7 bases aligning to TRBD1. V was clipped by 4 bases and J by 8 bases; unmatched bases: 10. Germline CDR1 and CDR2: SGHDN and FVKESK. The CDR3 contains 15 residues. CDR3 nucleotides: TGTGCCAGCAGCCCCCGACAGGGAAAAGGAGAAAAACTGTTTTTT. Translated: CASSPRQGKGEKLFF.

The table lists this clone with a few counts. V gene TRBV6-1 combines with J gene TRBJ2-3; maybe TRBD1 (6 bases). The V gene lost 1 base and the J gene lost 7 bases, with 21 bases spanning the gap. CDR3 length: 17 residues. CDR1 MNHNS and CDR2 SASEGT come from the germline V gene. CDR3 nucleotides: TGTGCCAGCAGTGAAGGGACAGCAGGGGCCCTACCTAATACGCAGTATTTT. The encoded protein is CASSEGTAGALPNTQYF.

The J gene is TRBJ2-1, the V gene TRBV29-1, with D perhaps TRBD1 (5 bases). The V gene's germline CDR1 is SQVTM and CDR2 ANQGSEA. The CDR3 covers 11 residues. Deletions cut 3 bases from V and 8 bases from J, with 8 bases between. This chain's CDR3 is CSVDRADEQFF. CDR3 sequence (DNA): TGCAGCGTTGACAGGGCGGATGAGCAGTTCTTC.

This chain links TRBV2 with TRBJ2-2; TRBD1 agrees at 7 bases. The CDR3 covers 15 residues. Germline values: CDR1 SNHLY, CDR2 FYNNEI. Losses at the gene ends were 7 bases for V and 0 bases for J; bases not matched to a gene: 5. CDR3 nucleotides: TGTGCCAGCACGACAGACAGGGCGAACACCGGGGAGCTGTTTTTT. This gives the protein CASTTDRANTGELFF.

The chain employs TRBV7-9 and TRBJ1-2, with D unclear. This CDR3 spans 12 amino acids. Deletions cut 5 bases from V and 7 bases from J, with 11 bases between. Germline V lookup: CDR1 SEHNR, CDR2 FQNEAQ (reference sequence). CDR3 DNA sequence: TGTGCCAGCAGCCTACCCGAGCGTGGCTACACCTTC. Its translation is CASSLPERGYTF.